The 14 T cell receptor beta chains below were found in one sample sequenced in a study of Graves' ophthalmopathy and Graves' hyperthyroidism. RNA transcripts were the template, and TCR beta CDR3 regions were amplified from them. The workflow started with a first-round RT-PCR run with HTBI primers and then moved on to a second-round multiplex PCR. TCRdb processed the multiplex PCR reads anew with MiXCR; each CDR3 protein has one entry. In the table there are a few hundred thousand distinct CDR3 sequences, about a sixth of which are singletons. The sequenced material came from peripheral blood. These receptors were taken from an adult woman with stable Graves' hyperthyroidism.

At least ten counts were recorded for this clonotype. V and J are TRBV15 and TRBJ1-2, with 8 bases that match TRBD1. This CDR3 is built from 15 residues. Losses at the gene ends were 4 bases for V and 4 bases for J; bases not matched to a gene: 8. Germline CDR1 LNHNV, CDR2 YYDKDF (reference sequence). In DNA, the CDR3 is TGTGCCACCAGCACAAGGGGACAGGACCGCTATGGCTACACCTTC. This translates into CATSTRGQDRYGYTF.

This clonotype was observed a handful of times. This CDR3 reads CASSRLQGSPYEQYF. CDR3 in DNA: TGTGCCAGCAGCCGCTTACAGGGAAGCCCCTACGAGCAGTACTTC. This chain connects TRBV11-2 to TRBJ2-7; maybe TRBD1 (6 bases). Trimming took 5 bases from V and 2 from J, leaving 16 bases between them. Germline CDR1 reads SGHAT; CDR2 reads FQNNGV. This CDR3 comprises 15 residues. Full variable domain (remainder filled in from reference TRBV11-2 and TRBJ2-7): EAGVAQSPRYKIIEKRQSVAFWCNPISGHATLYWYQQILGQGPKLLIQFQNNGVVDDSQLPKDRFSAERLKGVDSTLKIQPAKLEDSAVYLCASSRLQGSPYEQYFGPGTRLTVT.

This clonotype was counted many times. This rearrangement joins TRBV2 to TRBJ2-5, with 14 bases matching TRBD2. The CDR3 length is 15 residues. Germline lookup yields CDR1 SNHLY and CDR2 FYNNEI. The V and J ends lost 5 bases and 3 bases, in that order; junction bases with no gene match: 2. CDR3 nucleotides: TGTGCCAGCAGTAGGGGACTAGCGGGAGAAGAGACCCAGTACTTC. Protein sequence: CASSRGLAGEETQYF.

At least ten counts were recorded for this clonotype. The chain has TRBV5-4 and TRBJ2-5, with 8 bases matching TRBD2. V lost 0 bases and J lost 5; bases outside the gene matches: 12. From germline, CDR1 is SGHNT and CDR2 YYREEE (reference sequence). This CDR3 is 17 amino acids long. The CDR3 coding sequence is TGTGCCAGCAGCTTGGAGGCGGGAGGAAGGAGTACGGAGACCCAGTACTTC. This codes for CASSLEAGGRSTETQYF. The full variable domain, in which reference TRBV5-4 and TRBJ2-5 provide the parts outside the CDR3, is ETGVTQSPTHLIKTRGQQVTLRCSSQSGHNTVSWYQQALGQGPQFIFQYYREEENGRGNFPPRFSGLQFPNYSSELNVNALELDDSALYLCASSLEAGGRSTETQYFGPGTRLLVL.

This clonotype was seen many times. The chain couples TRBV11-1 to TRBJ2-7; 10 nucleotides agree with TRBD1. Germline assignment: CDR1 SGHAT and CDR2 FQDESV (reference sequence). The CDR3 runs to 16 residues. V was clipped by 1 base and J by 6 bases; unmatched bases: 9. This CDR3 reads CASSLVEGTGACEQYF. CDR3 bases: TGTGCCAGCAGCTTAGTCGAAGGGACAGGGGCCTGCGAGCAGTACTTC.

This clonotype appeared many times. CDR3 bases: TGTGCCATCAGTGAGTTCGGGGGGATCTACGAGCAGTACTTC. Translation: CAISEFGGIYEQYF. This chain uses TRBV10-3 with TRBJ2-7; 7 bases are shared with TRBD2. After removal of 1 base from V and 3 bases from J, the junction contained 3 bases not matched to a gene. The CDR3 sequence is 14 residues long. In germline, CDR1 is ENHRY, CDR2 SYGVKD.

In the case of this clonotype: At one boundary the junction diverges from the germline segment, which might be a read error. V and J are TRBV19 and TRBJ1-5, with 7 bases lining up with TRBD1. Germline CDR1 LNHDA, CDR2 SQIVND (reference sequence). CDR3 length equals 18 residues. The CDR3 coding sequence is TGTGCCAGTAGTATCTACGGGCAGGGGGGCCATCGCAATCAGCTCCAGCATTTT. Its translation is CASSIYGQGGHRNQLQHF. Full variable domain (remainder filled in from reference TRBV19 and TRBJ1-5): DGGITQSPKYLFRKEGQNVTLSCEQNLNHDAMYWYRQDPGQGLRLIYYSQIVNDFQKGDIAEGYSVSREKKESFPLTVTSAQKNPTAFYLCASSIYGQGGHRNQLQHFGDGTRLSIL.

This clonotype was recorded at least ten times. The chain couples TRBV5-4 to TRBJ1-1, with a tentative D call TRBD1 (6 bases). The CDR3 consists of 15 residues. The germline gives CDR1 SGHNT, CDR2 YYREEE (reference sequence). The V and J ends lost 1 base and 0 bases respectively, with 10 bases between them. The CDR3 bases are TGTGCCAGCAGCTTGCGTGACAGGATGAACACTGAAGCTTTCTTT. Its protein product is CASSLRDRMNTEAFF.

The sample holds many counts of this clonotype. CDR3 in DNA: TGCAGTGCTAGAGATCAGGGGGATTACGAGCAGTACTTC. Amino acid sequence: CSARDQGDYEQYF. The chain recombines TRBV20-1 with TRBJ2-7; 7 positions agree with TRBD1. Germline CDR1 reads DFQATT; CDR2 reads SNEGSKA (reference sequence). V gave up 0 bases and J gave up 4 bases; unmatched junction bases: 3. The CDR3 totals 13 residues.

DNA of the CDR3: TGCGCCAGCAGCTTGGGGAACAAGAACACTGAAGCTTTCTTT. Encoded protein: CASSLGNKNTEAFF. This chain joins TRBV5-1 and TRBJ1-1; D is unclear. The germline V gene has CDR1 SGHRS and CDR2 YFSETQ. The CDR3 covers 14 residues. The V end was cut by 0 bases, the J end by 1 base, with 7 bases between.

Comment on this clonotype: A much larger clonotype is one base distant, so this may be a read error. This likely comes from a read error, as the CDR3 has no conserved phenylalanine or tryptophan at its end. DNA for the CDR3: TGTGCCAGCAGCCCCCGGCGGGAATATGGCTACACCGTC. It is translated as CASSPRREYGYTV. The chain links TRBV28 to TRBJ1-2; the D is unclear. CDR3 length: 13 amino acids. Germline V gives CDR1 MDHEN, CDR2 SYDVKM. The ends were cut back, 6 bases at V and 5 bases at J, with 13 bases in the middle.

With regard to this clonotype: Possible read error: a much larger clone is one base away. The chain combines TRBV2 with TRBJ1-5, with D perhaps matching TRBD1 (6 bases). The V gene lost 4 bases and the J gene lost 7 bases, with 11 bases spanning the gap. The CDR3 extends over 13 amino acids. Germline V gene sequence: CDR1 SNHLY, CDR2 FYNNEI. CDR3 region: CASSGTAQQPQHF. In DNA, the CDR3 is TGTGCCAGCAGTGGGACAGCCCAACAGCCCCAGCATTTT. Full variable domain (rest looked up from reference TRBV2 and TRBJ1-5): EPEVTQTPSHQVTQMGQEVILRCVPISNHLYFYWYRQILGQKVEFLVSFYNNEISEKSEIFDDQFSVERPDGSNFTLKIRSTKLEDSAMYFCASSGTAQQPQHFGDGTRLSIL.

In this sample, this clonotype turned up many times. The CDR3 region is CSAFRPPGLAGVSVETQYF. CDR3 nucleotides: TGCAGTGCTTTCCGCCCCCCGGGACTAGCGGGAGTTTCTGTAGAGACCCAGTACTTC. The V call is TRBV20-1, the J call TRBJ2-5; 14 nucleotides agree with TRBD2. The CDR3 is 19 amino acids. V shed 5 bases and J 4 bases; nucleotides not matched to a gene: 18. Per germline, CDR1 DFQATT and CDR2 SNEGSKA (reference sequence).

The rearrangement uses TRBV12-5 and TRBJ2-3, with D possibly being TRBD1 (5 bases). The CDR3 loop spans 17 amino acids. Germline CDR1 reads LGHNT; CDR2 reads FRNRAP. The ends were cut back, 7 bases at V and 3 bases at J, with 23 bases in the middle. CDR3 region: CASAVFQGSVWTDTQYF. Here the CDR3 DNA reads TGTGCTAGTGCCGTCTTCCAGGGTAGTGTATGGACAGATACGCAGTATTTT.